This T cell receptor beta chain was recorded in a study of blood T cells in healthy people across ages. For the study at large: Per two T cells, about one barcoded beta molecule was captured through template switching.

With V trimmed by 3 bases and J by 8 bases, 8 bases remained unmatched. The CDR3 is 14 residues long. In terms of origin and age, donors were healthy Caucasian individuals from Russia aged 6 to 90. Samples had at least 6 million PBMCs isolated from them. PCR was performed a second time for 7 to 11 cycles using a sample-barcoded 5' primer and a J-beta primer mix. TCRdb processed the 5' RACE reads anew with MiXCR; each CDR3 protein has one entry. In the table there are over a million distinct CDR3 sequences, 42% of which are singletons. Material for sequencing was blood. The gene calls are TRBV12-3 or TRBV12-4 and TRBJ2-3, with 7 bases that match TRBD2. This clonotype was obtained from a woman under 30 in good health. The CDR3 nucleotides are TGTGCCAGCAGTTTGGGGGGGGGACTGGCTACGCAGTATTTT. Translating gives CASSLGGGLATQYF.